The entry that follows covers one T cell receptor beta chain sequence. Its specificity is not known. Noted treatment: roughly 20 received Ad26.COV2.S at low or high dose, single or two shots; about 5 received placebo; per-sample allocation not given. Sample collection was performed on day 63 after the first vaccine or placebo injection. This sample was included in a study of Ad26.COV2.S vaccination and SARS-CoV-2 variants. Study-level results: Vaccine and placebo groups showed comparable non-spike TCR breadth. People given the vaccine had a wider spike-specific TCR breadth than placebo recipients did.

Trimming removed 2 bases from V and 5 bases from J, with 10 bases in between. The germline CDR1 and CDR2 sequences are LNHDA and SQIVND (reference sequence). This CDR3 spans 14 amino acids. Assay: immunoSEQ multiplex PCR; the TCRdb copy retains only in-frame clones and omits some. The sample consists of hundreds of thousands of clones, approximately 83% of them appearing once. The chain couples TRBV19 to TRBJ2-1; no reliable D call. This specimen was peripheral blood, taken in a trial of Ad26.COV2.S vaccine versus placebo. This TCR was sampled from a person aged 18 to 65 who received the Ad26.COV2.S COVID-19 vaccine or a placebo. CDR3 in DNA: TGTGCCAGTAGTATAAAAAGACTCGACAATGAGCAGTTCTTC. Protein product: CASSIKRLDNEQFF.